What follows are 7 T cell receptor beta chains derived from one specimen sequenced in a study of blood T cells in healthy people across ages. Primers used in a second PCR of about 7 to 11 cycles were a sample-barcoded 5' primer and a J-beta primer mix. TCRdb fed the 5' RACE reads into MiXCR, producing one record per CDR3 protein. The sample consists of some 1.8 million distinct CDR3 sequences, 39% of them appearing once. Sequenced sample: blood. These receptors were collected from a human donor in good health.

In its sample, this clonotype was seen once. This chain links TRBV7-2 with TRBJ1-1; 9 bases agree with TRBD1. The CDR3 spans 15 residues. CDR1 and CDR2 (germline): SGHTA, FQGNSA. With 5 bases clipped from V and 1 base from J, the junction kept 5 bases outside the gene matches. The CDR3 is CASSPTGGSNTEAFF. CDR3 bases: TGTGCCAGCAGCCCGACAGGGGGGTCGAACACTGAAGCTTTCTTT.

This clonotype was detected many times. V usage is TRBV29-1 and J usage is TRBJ2-7; D not resolved. Germline loops: CDR1 SQVTM, CDR2 ANQGSEA. This CDR3 spans 13 amino acids. Trimming took 6 bases from V and 3 from J, leaving 15 bases between them. As DNA, the CDR3 is TGCAGCGTGAAAGGCTTGGATGTCTACGAGCAGTACTTC. Protein sequence: CSVKGLDVYEQYF.

The chain is built from TRBV12-3 or TRBV12-4 and TRBJ1-1; D is undetermined. Trimming took off 1 base at V and 4 bases at J, with 13 bases between the two ends. CDR3 size: 15 residues. The CDR3: CASSLGPRISTEAFF. CDR3 DNA: TGTGCCAGCAGTTTAGGCCCCCGAATATCCACTGAAGCTTTCTTT.

The rearrangement links TRBV6-5 to TRBJ2-7; D remains unclear. The CDR3 sequence is 14 residues long. The V end was cut by 0 bases, the J end by 2 bases, with 8 bases between. Looked up from germline, CDR1 is MNHEY and CDR2 is SVGAGI. CDR3 sequence (DNA): TGTGCCAGCAGTTACTCGATCGACGCCTACGAGCAGTACTTC. Translating it yields CASSYSIDAYEQYF.

This clonotype has only a few counts. V is TRBV10-3 and J is TRBJ2-5; 8 bases agree with TRBD2. CDR3 length: 13 residues. In germline, CDR1 is ENHRY, CDR2 SYGVKD. V gave up 6 bases and J gave up 5 bases; unmatched junction bases: 5. CDR3 protein: CAIRVGGAETQYF. The DNA of the CDR3 is TGTGCCATCAGGGTCGGGGGGGCGGAGACCCAGTACTTC.

This sequence joins TRBV4-3 and TRBJ1-3, with D possibly matching TRBD1 (5 bases). Trimming removed 2 bases at V and 2 bases at J, with 7 bases between. The germline CDR1 and CDR2 sequences are LGHNA and YSLEER. The CDR3 contains 14 residues. The CDR3 loop reads CASSQLTAGNTIYF. The CDR3 DNA sequence: TGCGCCAGCAGCCAACTGACAGCTGGAAACACCATATATTTT.

V and J are TRBV9 and TRBJ2-7, with 7 bases lining up with TRBD2. The CDR3 is made up of 16 amino acids. V lost 0 bases, J lost 0 bases, and 6 bases stayed unmatched. From germline, CDR1 is SGDLS and CDR2 YYNGEE. CDR3 region: CASSVGSGDDSYEQYF. The CDR3 region has the DNA TGTGCCAGCAGCGTAGGAAGCGGGGACGACTCCTACGAGCAGTACTTC.